One and the same sample provided the 31 T cell receptor beta chains below, sequenced in a study of cytomegalovirus exposure and HLA in healthy donors. A multiplex PCR was run with 60 Vbeta primers and 13 Jbeta primers. Here immunoSEQ multiplex PCR was the method, and the copy in TCRdb shows in-frame clones only, minus some. Its table records over 110,000 clones. Material for sequencing was PBMCs. All receptors come from a male donor in good health and CMV-seronegative.

This sequence joins TRBV19 and TRBJ1-6; D gene ambiguous. The CDR3 runs 15 residues. CDR1 and CDR2 (germline): LNHDA, SQIVND (reference sequence). Trimming left V 5 bases short and J 7 bases short, with 15 bases between. CDR3 sequence: CASSPEETGNSPLHF. In DNA form, the CDR3 reads TGTGCCAGTAGTCCGGAGGAGACTGGGAATTCACCCCTCCACTTT.

V gene TRBV9 combines with J gene TRBJ1-6, with D hard to call. This CDR3 has 13 residues. Germline V gene sequence: CDR1 SGDLS, CDR2 YYNGEE. The V end lost 3 bases, the J end lost 7 bases, and 8 bases lay between the germline ends. As DNA, the CDR3 is TGTGCCAGCAGCGATAGAGAGAATTCACCCCTCCACTTT. Its protein product is CASSDRENSPLHF.

Note on this clone: At the DNA level, this CDR3 is encoded by other sequences in the same sample as well. The CDR3 nucleotides read TGTGCCAGCTCACCGGACAGGGTCTATGGCTACACCTTC. Amino acids: CASSPDRVYGYTF. This rearrangement joins TRBV18 to TRBJ1-2, with 8 bases matching TRBD1. Germline V CDR1 and CDR2: KGHSH, LQKENI. V lost 3 bases to trimming and J lost 4 bases; unmatched junction nucleotides: 1. The CDR3 sequence is 13 residues long.

V and J are TRBV15 and TRBJ2-7; TRBD1 is a possible D gene (6 bases). Trimming left V 4 bases short and J 5 bases short, with 12 bases between. This CDR3 comprises 13 residues. CDR1 LNHNV and CDR2 YYDKDF come from the germline V gene (reference sequence). The CDR3 coding sequence is TGTGCCACCAGCATCTACCGGGACAACGAGCAGTACTTC. Translated, it gives CATSIYRDNEQYF.

The chain couples TRBV5-1 to TRBJ2-1; D is unclear. CDR1 is SGHRS, CDR2 YFSETQ, per germline. The length of the CDR3 is 16 residues. Trimming took off 4 bases at V and 5 bases at J, with 19 bases between the two ends. The CDR3 sequence is CASSPGLPAPNNEQFF. CDR3 nucleotides: TGCGCCAGCAGCCCTGGGCTACCAGCTCCTAACAATGAGCAGTTCTTC.

J is TRBJ2-3 and V is TRBV6-6, with 7 bases matching TRBD1. CDR1 is MNHNY, CDR2 SVGAGI, per germline (reference sequence). The CDR3 has 15 amino acids. Losses at the gene ends were 7 bases for V and 1 base for J; bases not matched to a gene: 8. CDR3 protein: CASTHLGQGTDTQYF. As DNA, the CDR3 is TGTGCCAGCACCCACCTCGGACAGGGCACAGATACGCAGTATTTT.

Points on this clone: At the DNA level, this CDR3 is encoded by other sequences in the same sample as well. This chain links TRBV6-5 with TRBJ1-1; 7 bases map to TRBD1. Germline V gene data show CDR1 as MNHEY and CDR2 as SVGAGI. CDR3 length: 14 residues. With 2 bases clipped from V and 1 base from J, the junction kept 1 base outside the gene matches. Here the CDR3 reads CASSYGTANTEAFF. CDR3 bases: TGTGCCAGCAGTTACGGGACAGCGAACACTGAAGCTTTCTTT.

V and J are TRBV7-8 and TRBJ1-1; 9 bases line up with TRBD1. Germline CDR1 is SGHVS and CDR2 is FQNEAQ. CDR3 size: 15 residues. The V gene end was trimmed by 5 bases and the J gene end by 1 base; junction bases not matched to a gene: 5. The CDR3 coding sequence is TGTGCCAGCAGCCCTCACAGGGGGCAGAACACTGAAGCTTTCTTT. It is translated as CASSPHRGQNTEAFF. The complete variable domain, with remaining parts taken from reference TRBV7-8 and TRBJ1-1, reads GAGVSQSPRYKVAKRGQDVALRCDPISGHVSLFWYQQALGQGPEFLTYFQNEAQLDKSGLPSDRFFAERPEGSVSTLKIQRTQQEDSAVYLCASSPHRGQNTEAFFGQGTRLTVV.

The rearrangement uses TRBV7-3 and TRBJ2-7; 10 bases line up with TRBD2. Per the germline V gene, CDR1 is SGHTA and CDR2 is FQGTGA. V shed 3 bases and J 1 base; nucleotides not matched to a gene: 3. This CDR3 is 15 amino acids long. CDR3 amino acids: CASSFTSGESYEQYF. Written as DNA, the CDR3 is TGTGCCAGCAGCTTCACTAGCGGGGAGTCCTACGAGCAGTACTTC.

The rearrangement joins TRBV7-2 to TRBJ2-4, with 8 nucleotides matching TRBD2. Germline lookup yields CDR1 SGHTA and CDR2 FQGNSA. V lost 1 base, J lost 7 bases, and 9 bases stayed unmatched. CDR3 size: 16 residues. CDR3: CASSLVPAGVGNIQYF. CDR3 nucleotide sequence: TGTGCCAGCAGCTTAGTCCCAGCGGGGGTTGGGAACATTCAGTACTTC.

V and J are TRBV7-9 and TRBJ2-1, with TRBD2 matching over 15 bases. This CDR3 has 16 amino acids. With 5 bases clipped from V and 2 bases from J, the junction kept 1 base outside the gene matches. Germline V lookup: CDR1 SEHNR, CDR2 FQNEAQ (reference sequence). The CDR3 DNA reads as TGTGCCAGCAGCCGGACTAGCGGGAGGGCCTACAATGAGCAGTTCTTC. Its protein is CASSRTSGRAYNEQFF.

This sequence joins TRBV9 and TRBJ1-6; D perhaps matches TRBD1 (6 bases). Germline CDR1 and CDR2: SGDLS and YYNGEE. CDR3 length: 13 residues. With 7 bases removed from V and 9 bases from J, the gap between germline ends came to 14 bases. The chain's CDR3 is CASLPGDGSPLHF. CDR3 nucleotide sequence: TGTGCCAGCCTTCCAGGGGACGGTTCACCCCTCCACTTT.

This chain uses TRBV6-5 with TRBJ1-2; D possibly corresponds to TRBD1 (5 bases). Germline V gene data show CDR1 as MNHEY and CDR2 as SVGAGI. The CDR3 spans 15 residues. Trimming took off 0 bases at V and 8 bases at J, with 16 bases between the two ends. The CDR3 here is CASSYSVTAPPGYTF. DNA for the CDR3: TGTGCCAGCAGTTACTCAGTGACAGCTCCTCCGGGCTACACCTTC.

On this clone itself: Other nucleotide sequences in the sample specify the same CDR3. The chain couples TRBV5-1 to TRBJ2-7, with 13 bases matching TRBD2. The CDR3 has 19 residues. The ends lost 3 bases at V and 0 bases at J; junction bases unmatched: 12. In germline, CDR1 is SGHRS, CDR2 YFSETQ. The CDR3 loop reads CASSSPTGTSGASSYEQYF. The CDR3 DNA reads as TGCGCCAGCAGCTCACCTACCGGGACTAGCGGGGCCTCCTCCTACGAGCAGTACTTC. Drawing the rest from reference TRBV5-1 and TRBJ2-7, the complete variable domain is KAGVTQTPRYLIKTRGQQVTLSCSPISGHRSVSWYQQTPGQGLQFLFEYFSETQRNKGNFPGRFSGRQFSNSRSEMNVSTLELGDSALYLCASSSPTGTSGASSYEQYFGPGTRLTVT.

The chain is built from TRBV9 and TRBJ2-1; 13 bases map to TRBD2. Germline assignment: CDR1 SGDLS and CDR2 YYNGEE. The CDR3 sequence is 16 residues long. The V gene end was trimmed by 4 bases and the J gene end by 5 bases; junction bases not matched to a gene: 6. The CDR3 is CASSIGLAGANNEQFF. The CDR3 DNA reads TGTGCCAGCAGCATCGGACTAGCGGGGGCCAACAATGAGCAGTTCTTC.

J is TRBJ2-7 and V is TRBV30, with D possibly matching TRBD2 (5 bases). CDR3 length equals 13 residues. The germline gives CDR1 GTSNPN, CDR2 SVGIG (reference sequence). V was shortened by 8 bases and J by 2 bases, with 16 bases between the two germline ends. CDR3 nucleotides: TGTGCCGGTCTAGCTTTCGACGCCTACGAGCAGTACTTC. This encodes CAGLAFDAYEQYF.

This chain uses TRBV2 with TRBJ1-1, with D maybe TRBD1 (5 bases). Trimming shortened V by 1 base and J by 12 bases, and 12 bases separated the two germline ends. This CDR3 comprises 12 residues. Germline values: CDR1 SNHLY, CDR2 FYNNEI. The CDR3, as DNA: TGTGCCAGCAGTGAAGGGGTGGAGGGACCTTTCTTT. Encoded protein: CASSEGVEGPFF.

V and J are TRBV7-9 and TRBJ2-5; 10 nucleotides agree with TRBD2. The CDR3 loop spans 15 amino acids. J gave up 0 bases and V 3 bases, and 1 base lay outside the gene matches. Germline CDR1 SEHNR, CDR2 FQNEAQ (reference sequence). CDR3 DNA: TGTGCCAGCAGCTTTAGCGGGGGGAACCAAGAGACCCAGTACTTC. Amino acids: CASSFSGGNQETQYF.

This rearrangement joins TRBV5-5 to TRBJ2-4; tentatively, D is TRBD1 (6 bases). CDR3 length equals 16 residues. Germline V gene data show CDR1 as SGHKS and CDR2 as YYEKEE (reference sequence). Deletions cut 4 bases from V and 1 base from J, with 15 bases between. The CDR3 sequence: CASSPRQVVAKNIQYF. In DNA, the CDR3 is TGTGCCAGCAGCCCTAGACAGGTGGTGGCCAAAAACATTCAGTACTTC.

The chain is built from TRBV7-9 and TRBJ2-7; a possible D gene is TRBD1 (5 bases). From germline, CDR1 is SEHNR and CDR2 FQNEAQ (reference sequence). The CDR3 has 14 amino acids. Trimming cost V 6 bases and J 3 bases, with 15 bases left between them. In DNA, the CDR3 is TGTGCCAGCAGAACCGACAGCAACTTCTACGAGCAGTACTTC. This translates into CASRTDSNFYEQYF.

The chain joins TRBV14 to TRBJ1-1; 9 nucleotides align to TRBD1. CDR3 length: 19 amino acids. CDR1 and CDR2 (germline): SGHDN, FVKESK. The V gene end was trimmed by 0 bases and the J gene end by 3 bases; junction bases not matched to a gene: 14. CDR3 sequence (DNA): TGTGCCAGCAGCCAAGAAGAGTGGGACAGGGTGACAGTTGACACTGAAGCTTTCTTT. The encoded protein is CASSQEEWDRVTVDTEAFF. Looking up the rest from reference TRBV14 and TRBJ1-1 gives the full variable domain: EAGVTQFPSHSVIEKGQTVTLRCDPISGHDNLYWYRRVMGKEIKFLLHFVKESKQDESGMPNNRFLAERTGGTYSTLKVQPAELEDSGVYFCASSQEEWDRVTVDTEAFFGQGTRLTVV.

The chain employs TRBV2 and TRBJ2-1, with 10 bases aligning to TRBD2. The V segment lost 4 bases and the J segment 6 bases; nucleotides outside the gene matches: 15. Germline CDR1 reads SNHLY; CDR2 reads FYNNEI. CDR3 size: 18 residues. CDR3 region: CASSGTGLAGEAANEQFF. The CDR3 coding sequence is TGTGCCAGCAGTGGCACGGGCCTAGCGGGAGAGGCGGCCAATGAGCAGTTCTTC.

The rearrangement joins TRBV7-9 to TRBJ2-7, with 10 bases identical to TRBD2. The CDR3 covers 16 residues. Germline V lookup: CDR1 SEHNR, CDR2 FQNEAQ (reference sequence). The V gene end was trimmed by 2 bases and the J gene end by 1 base; junction bases not matched to a gene: 5. The CDR3 region is CASSLSLAGDSYEQYF. CDR3 nucleotides: TGTGCCAGCAGCTTATCTCTAGCGGGAGATTCCTACGAGCAGTACTTC.

The chain couples TRBV7-9 to TRBJ1-6, with 9 bases matching TRBD1. Germline loops: CDR1 SEHNR, CDR2 FQNEAQ (reference sequence). This CDR3 is built from 15 residues. The junction had 4 bases not matched to a gene; V was cut back by 0 bases and J by 10 bases. CDR3 nucleotide sequence: TGTGCCAGCAGCTTAGCGGCGGGACAGGGCTCACCCCTCCACTTT. Amino acids: CASSLAAGQGSPLHF.

CDR3 amino acids: CATQGARAEVKYEQYF. In DNA, the CDR3 is TGTGCCACGCAGGGGGCCAGAGCGGAGGTAAAATACGAGCAGTACTTC. The chain links TRBV10-3 to TRBJ2-7, with 8 nucleotides matching TRBD1. The V segment lost 10 bases and the J segment 4 bases; nucleotides outside the gene matches: 18. Germline CDR1 ENHRY, CDR2 SYGVKD. The CDR3 runs to 16 residues.

The chain is built from TRBV6-5 and TRBJ2-5; 8 bases match TRBD2. The DNA matches TRBJ2-7 better at its end, which makes the J call doubtful. CDR1 is MNHEY and CDR2 is SVGAGI in the germline V gene. The CDR3 runs 15 residues. In nucleotides, the CDR3 is TGTGCCAGCAGTTACGAGGAAACTAGCGGATACGAGCAGTACTTC. Protein: CASSYEETSGYEQYF.

In DNA, the CDR3 is TGTGCCAGCAGTCCACCTCCGGGGAGTCGCAATCAGCCCCAGCATTTT. Translated, it gives CASSPPPGSRNQPQHF. The chain combines TRBV28 with TRBJ1-5; unclear D gene. V shed 5 bases and J shed 2 bases, with 16 bases lying between them. The CDR3 runs to 16 residues. Germline V gives CDR1 MDHEN, CDR2 SYDVKM.

The rearrangement links TRBV6-1 to TRBJ2-7; TRBD1 matches 10 bases. The CDR3 is 15 amino acids. Trimming at V came to 3 bases and at J to 5 bases, leaving 7 bases not matched to a gene. Germline assignment: CDR1 MNHNS and CDR2 SASEGT. The CDR3 coding sequence is TGTGCCAGCAGTGATTGGGACAGGGGAGCCAACGAGCAGTACTTC. Protein: CASSDWDRGANEQYF.

The chain is built from TRBV6-5 and TRBJ2-4, with a possible D match to TRBD1 (6 bases). Germline CDR1 and CDR2: MNHEY and SVGAGI. This CDR3 spans 13 amino acids. V was shortened by 5 bases and J by 1 base, with 6 bases between the two germline ends. In nucleotides, the CDR3 is TGTGCCAGCAGTAGGGGGGCCAAAAACATTCAGTACTTC. This gives the protein CASSRGAKNIQYF.

Regarding this clone: This sample includes further DNA sequences coding for the same CDR3. V gene TRBV27 combines with J gene TRBJ2-1, with D tentatively TRBD2 (5 bases). CDR3 length equals 12 residues. Germline-derived CDR1 and CDR2 are MNHEY and SMNVEV (reference sequence). Trimming removed 3 bases from V and 6 bases from J, with 6 bases in between. CDR3 protein: CASSFEGNEQFF. The DNA for the CDR3 is TGTGCCAGCAGTTTCGAGGGCAATGAGCAGTTCTTC.

J is TRBJ1-2 and V is TRBV30, with D possibly TRBD1 on 6 matching bases. V gave up 4 bases and J gave up 2 bases, with 8 bases separating them. The CDR3 runs 12 residues. Germline lookup yields CDR1 GTSNPN and CDR2 SVGIG (reference sequence). CDR3 protein: CAWTGANYGYTF. CDR3 DNA: TGTGCCTGGACAGGGGCCAACTATGGCTACACCTTC.